This TCR beta chain was obtained from a study of CD8+ T cells in alopecia areata. Across the study: In an open-label trial, patients got 5 to 10 mg tofacitinib twice daily. People stayed on tofacitinib for 6 to 18 months, then stopped the drug for 6 months.

V lost 7 bases, J lost 5 bases, and 20 bases lay in between. CDR1 is LNHDA, CDR2 SQIVND, per germline (reference sequence). CDR3 length equals 15 residues. Specified treatment: oral pan-JAK inhibitor, 5-10 mg twice daily. Extracted RNA was reverse transcribed, and the resulting cDNA served as sequencing template. Clones were read by immunoSEQ multiplex PCR, and TCRdb kept only the in-frame ones, dropping some. The table shows around 210,000 clones, with 64% occurring only once. Sequencing used CD4+ T cells sorted from blood, obtained at week 4, from a patient treated with tofacitinib. The sequence came from a human donor with alopecia areata. V is TRBV19 and J is TRBJ2-5; weak D call: TRBD1 (6 bases). This chain's CDR3 is CASTDSDSPRETQYF. The DNA of the CDR3 is TGTGCCAGTACCGATTCGGACAGCCCTCGGGAGACCCAGTACTTC.